This T cell receptor (beta chain) was sequenced for a study of CD8 T cells in ankylosing spondylitis. Study-wide points: One TCR beta motif, made up of eight highly homologous variants, appeared characteristic of ankylosing spondylitis blood. Disease-linked clones reportedly showed significant enrichment in matched ankylosing spondylitis synovial fluid.

This clonotype was counted only a few times. Its antigen is not identified. A much larger clone differs by one base, so this may be a read error. No conserved phenylalanine or tryptophan ends this CDR3, so it is likely a read error. Between the trimmed V and J ends, which lost 2 bases and 2 bases, there was a span of 8 bases. The CDR3 runs to 13 residues. Germline CDR1 reads DFQATT; CDR2 reads SNEGSKA (reference sequence). TCRdb independently ran MiXCR on the 5' RACE reads; one entry per CDR3 protein. The table includes fewer than 550,000 distinct CDR3 sequences, about 5.2% detected once. The clonotype was recovered from a male donor with ankylosing spondylitis. Sequences were obtained from blood, either unsorted or a sorted T cell fraction (not recorded which). The J gene is TRBJ2-3, the V gene TRBV20-1; tentative D call: TRBD1 (6 bases). CDR3 sequence reads: CSARTGFTDTQYL. Written as DNA, the CDR3 is TGCAGTGCTAGAACAGGGTTCACAGATACGCAGTATCTT.